These 21 T cell receptor beta chains came from one sample sequenced in a study of blood T cells in healthy people across ages. A second PCR of roughly 7 to 11 cycles used a sample-barcoded 5' primer and a J-beta primer mix. TCRdb fed the 5' RACE reads into MiXCR, producing one record per CDR3 protein. The table shows roughly 800,000 distinct CDR3 sequences, with about 55% occurring only once. Sequencing was performed on blood. The receptors were sampled from a man of 80 years or more in good health.

J is TRBJ2-2 and V is TRBV29-1, with D possibly matching TRBD1 (6 bases). This CDR3 region has 16 residues. V dropped 6 bases and J dropped 6 bases, with 23 bases sitting between them. The V gene's germline CDR1 is SQVTM and CDR2 ANQGSEA. The DNA of the CDR3 is TGCAGCGTCTCCCGACAGGCCGAAACCGGCGCCGGGGAGCTGTTTTTT. It encodes CSVSRQAETGAGELFF.

The CDR3 coding sequence is TGTGCCAGCAGCTTAATAGGACTCCACAGATACGCGTATTTT. Residues: CASSLIGLHRYAYF. The J gene is TRBJ2-3, the V gene TRBV7-2, with D perhaps TRBD2 (5 bases). The CDR3 extends over 14 amino acids. V dropped 2 bases and J dropped 14 bases, with 20 bases sitting between them. The germline V gene has CDR1 SGHTA and CDR2 FQGNSA. The entire variable domain, with the rest obtained from reference TRBV7-2 and TRBJ2-3, is as follows: GAGVSQSPSNKVTEKGKDVELRCDPISGHTALYWYRQSLGQGLEFLIYFQGNSAPDKSGLPSDRFSAERTGGSVSTLTIQRTQQEDSAVYLCASSLIGLHRYAYFGPGTRLTVL.

This clonotype was counted a few times. The V gene is TRBV7-9, the J gene TRBJ2-1; TRBD2 agrees at 7 bases. Germline loops: CDR1 SEHNR, CDR2 FQNEAQ (reference sequence). The CDR3 covers 13 residues. V lost 11 bases and J lost 4; bases outside the gene matches: 8. CDR3 sequence (DNA): TGTGCCCTCGGGCTAGCGGTATACAATGAGCAGTTCTTC. It yields the protein CALGLAVYNEQFF.

This rearrangement joins TRBV11-2 to TRBJ2-7, with D hard to call. This CDR3 is 13 amino acids long. Per germline, CDR1 SGHAT and CDR2 FQNNGV. With 4 bases removed from V and 7 bases from J, the gap between germline ends came to 14 bases. Here the CDR3 reads CASSSNGVGEQYF. The CDR3 coding sequence is TGTGCCAGCAGCTCCAATGGGGTGGGGGAGCAGTACTTC. The full variable domain, with the rest looked up from reference TRBV11-2 and TRBJ2-7, is EAGVAQSPRYKIIEKRQSVAFWCNPISGHATLYWYQQILGQGPKLLIQFQNNGVVDDSQLPKDRFSAERLKGVDSTLKIQPAKLEDSAVYLCASSSNGVGEQYFGPGTRLTVT.

CDR3 in DNA: TGCAGTGCTAGAGATCCGCCTGTCTACGGGCAGTTCTTC. This gives the protein CSARDPPVYGQFF. The chain employs TRBV20-1 and TRBJ2-1; the D is unclear. The germline CDR1 and CDR2 sequences are DFQATT and SNEGSKA (reference sequence). Trimming removed 0 bases at V and 12 bases at J, with 15 bases between. This CDR3 has 13 residues.

The V and J genes are TRBV28 and TRBJ2-7; 10 positions agree with TRBD1. The ends lost 6 bases at V and 0 bases at J; junction bases unmatched: 5. Looked up from germline, CDR1 is MDHEN and CDR2 is SYDVKM. This CDR3 contains 15 residues. Written as DNA, the CDR3 is TGTGCCAGCAGGGGACAGGGGCCCTCCTCCTACGAGCAGTACTTC. Protein: CASRGQGPSSYEQYF.

J is TRBJ1-3 and V is TRBV21-1. TRBV21-1 is noted as a pseudogene. CDR3 size: 19 residues. CDR3 nucleotides: TGTGCCAGCAGCAAAGAACGGCGAAGGTGTAACATACTCCGGAACACCATATATTTT. Protein product: CASSKERRRCNILRNTIYF.

Only a few counts were recorded for this clonotype. V gene TRBV12-3 or TRBV12-4 combines with J gene TRBJ2-2; TRBD1 matches 10 bases. With 2 bases clipped from V and 6 bases from J, the junction kept 6 bases outside the gene matches. The CDR3 consists of 16 residues. CDR3 DNA sequence: TGTGCCAGCAGTTTACCGCGGGGACAGGGGTCCGGGGAGCTGTTTTTT. Encoded protein: CASSLPRGQGSGELFF.

V usage is TRBV20-1 and J usage is TRBJ2-3; 7 bases match TRBD2. The CDR3 spans 12 residues. Germline V lookup: CDR1 DFQATT, CDR2 SNEGSKA (reference sequence). V shed 4 bases, J shed 7 bases, and the junction held 5 bases outside the gene matches. The CDR3 DNA follows: TGCAGTGCTACACTGGGGGGGAATACGCAGTATTTT. It specifies CSATLGGNTQYF.

This clonotype was observed a handful of times. V and J are TRBV29-1 and TRBJ2-1, with 8 bases that match TRBD2. Germline V gives CDR1 SQVTM, CDR2 ANQGSEA. This CDR3 is 13 amino acids long. The trim removed 7 bases at V and 4 bases at J, leaving 6 bases unmatched. The CDR3 DNA is TGCAGCGGAGCGGGAGAGGAATACAATGAGCAGTTCTTC. As protein: CSGAGEEYNEQFF.

V usage is TRBV5-6 and J usage is TRBJ1-6; the D is unclear. Germline V lookup: CDR1 SGHDT, CDR2 YYEEEE. V was shortened by 4 bases and J by 7 bases, with 12 bases between the two germline ends. This CDR3 region has 14 residues. This CDR3 is CASSAGQRNSPLHF. The CDR3 DNA reads as TGTGCCAGCAGCGCCGGGCAGAGGAATTCACCCCTCCACTTT. The variable domain in full, with the rest retrieved from reference TRBV5-6 and TRBJ1-6, is DAGVTQSPTHLIKTRGQQVTLRCSPKSGHDTVSWYQQALGQGPQFIFQYYEEEERQRGNFPDRFSGHQFPNYSSELNVNALLLGDSALYLCASSAGQRNSPLHFGNGTRLTVT.

The table lists this clonotype with a few counts. The chain recombines TRBV29-1 with TRBJ2-5; TRBD1 agrees at 7 bases. The CDR3 sequence is 14 residues long. J lost 11 bases, V lost 8 bases, and 20 bases had no gene match. Germline values: CDR1 SQVTM, CDR2 ANQGSEA. The CDR3 loop is CSSRRQGQFNEQYF. DNA for the CDR3: TGCAGCTCCCGGAGACAGGGACAATTCAATGAGCAGTACTTC.

The rearrangement uses TRBV20-1 and TRBJ1-2; 12 nucleotides agree with TRBD1. This CDR3 is built from 14 residues. Per the germline V gene, CDR1 is DFQATT and CDR2 is SNEGSKA (reference sequence). Trimming took 0 bases from V and 8 from J; bases not matched to a gene: 4. For the CDR3, the DNA is TGCAGTGCTAGAGAGGGGACAGGGGGCGCCGGCTACACCTTC. Amino acid sequence: CSAREGTGGAGYTF.

This clonotype was seen more than once but under ten times. The chain recombines TRBV6-5 with TRBJ1-2, with D uncertain. The CDR3 length is 14 residues. Germline assignment: CDR1 MNHEY and CDR2 SVGAGI. Trimming shortened V by 5 bases and J by 8 bases, and 18 bases separated the two germline ends. The CDR3, as DNA: TGTGCCAGCAGTCCGAAACCGTCTCCGCGGGGCTACACCTTC. Its translation is CASSPKPSPRGYTF.

The chain is built from TRBV2 and TRBJ2-1; no clear D gene. The CDR3 has 17 residues. V was clipped by 7 bases and J by 0 bases, with 19 bases between them. CDR1 is SNHLY and CDR2 is FYNNEI in the germline V gene. Here the CDR3 DNA reads TGTGCCAGCACCACCCTTGGGCAGGTTGGCTCCTACAATGAGCAGTTCTTC. Translating it yields CASTTLGQVGSYNEQFF.

This chain connects TRBV7-8 to TRBJ2-3; the D gene is possibly TRBD2 (5 bases). The CDR3 extends over 18 amino acids. V gave up 6 bases and J gave up 0 bases, with 22 bases separating them. Germline loops: CDR1 SGHVS, CDR2 FQNEAQ. The CDR3 reads CASRPSWRTSLSTDTQYF. The CDR3 nucleotides are TGTGCCAGCAGGCCTAGTTGGCGGACTTCCCTTAGCACAGATACGCAGTATTTT.

This chain connects TRBV2 to TRBJ2-7, with TRBD2 identical over 10 bases. The V and J ends lost 6 bases and 0 bases, in that order; junction bases with no gene match: 2. The CDR3 is 14 amino acids. Germline values: CDR1 SNHLY, CDR2 FYNNEI. The CDR3, as DNA: TGTGCCAGCAGAGGACTAGCGGACTCCTACGAGCAGTACTTC. Its protein product is CASRGLADSYEQYF.

The chain couples TRBV9 to TRBJ2-7; no clear D gene. CDR3 length: 15 residues. The V gene's germline CDR1 is SGDLS and CDR2 YYNGEE. V lost 0 bases to trimming and J lost 0 bases, with 10 bases between them. CDR3 sequence (DNA): TGTGCCAGCAGCGTAGAGTCGGGTAACTCCTACGAGCAGTACTTC. Its protein is CASSVESGNSYEQYF.

The CDR3 sequence is CASSLVGQLYGYTF. The CDR3 DNA reads as TGTGCCAGCAGCTTAGTGGGGCAGCTCTATGGCTACACCTTC. This rearrangement joins TRBV7-2 to TRBJ1-2, with D maybe TRBD1 (5 bases). The V and J ends lost 1 base and 4 bases respectively, with 10 bases between them. Germline lookup yields CDR1 SGHTA and CDR2 FQGNSA. The CDR3 length is 14 residues.

V and J are TRBV9 and TRBJ1-2, with a weak D call TRBD1 (6 bases). V lost 4 bases, J lost 2 bases, and 15 bases lay in between. CDR1 SGDLS and CDR2 YYNGEE come from the germline V gene. The CDR3 is 15 residues long. The CDR3 region is CASSPRQELNYGYTF. The CDR3 region has the DNA TGTGCCAGCAGCCCCCGACAGGAACTAAACTATGGCTACACCTTC.

There are a few counts of this clonotype. The V call is TRBV6-2 or TRBV6-3, the J call TRBJ1-2, with D uncertain. Germline CDR1 reads MNHEY; CDR2 reads SVGEGT. The CDR3 sequence is 16 residues long. V lost 7 bases to trimming and J lost 0 bases, with 18 bases between them. CDR3 bases: TGTGCCAGCATCCACGCACCAGGTTCAGCTAACTATGGCTACACCTTC. Residues: CASIHAPGSANYGYTF.